This T cell receptor (beta chain) was recovered during a study of cytomegalovirus exposure and HLA in healthy donors. A multiplex PCR was run with 60 Vbeta primers and 13 Jbeta primers. The data were produced by immunoSEQ multiplex PCR, yet TCRdb's version contains in-frame clones alone and is incomplete. Of about 160,000 clones listed, 80% to 85% are singletons. This clone has only one observation. Its matching antigen is unknown. The V gene's germline CDR1 is SGHRS and CDR2 YFSETQ. Unmatched junction bases numbered 12, after V lost 4 bases and J lost 7 bases. This CDR3 contains 16 residues. The study, taken as a whole, reports: A later analysis found TCR association rates differed by HLA locus, highest for DRB1 and lowest for HLA-C. For TCR beta chains, V- and J-gene trimming was later linked to a missense DCLRE1C variant.

The chain links TRBV5-1 to TRBJ1-4; the match to TRBD1 covers 8 bases. The sequenced sample was PBMCs. The clonotype was recovered from a man aged 25-40 years in good health and CMV-seronegative. Here the CDR3 reads CASSDPTGAAPEKLFF. The CDR3 DNA sequence: TGCGCCAGCAGCGACCCGACAGGGGCCGCACCTGAAAAACTGTTTTTT.